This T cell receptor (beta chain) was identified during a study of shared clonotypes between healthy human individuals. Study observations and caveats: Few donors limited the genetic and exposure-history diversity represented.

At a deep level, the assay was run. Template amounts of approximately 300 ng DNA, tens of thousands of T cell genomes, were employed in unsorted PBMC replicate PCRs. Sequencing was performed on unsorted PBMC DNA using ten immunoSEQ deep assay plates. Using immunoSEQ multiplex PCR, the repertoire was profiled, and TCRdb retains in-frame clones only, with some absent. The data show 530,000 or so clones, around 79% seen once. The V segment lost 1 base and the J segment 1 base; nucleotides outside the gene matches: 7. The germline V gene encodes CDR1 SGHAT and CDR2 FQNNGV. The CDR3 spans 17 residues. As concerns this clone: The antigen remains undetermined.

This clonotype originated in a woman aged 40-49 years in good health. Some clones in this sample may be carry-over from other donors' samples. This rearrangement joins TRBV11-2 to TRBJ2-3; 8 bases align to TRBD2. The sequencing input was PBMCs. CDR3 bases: TGTGCCAGCAGCTTAGTCGGGGCGGGAGGTGGCACAGATACGCAGTATTTT. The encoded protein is CASSLVGAGGGTDTQYF.